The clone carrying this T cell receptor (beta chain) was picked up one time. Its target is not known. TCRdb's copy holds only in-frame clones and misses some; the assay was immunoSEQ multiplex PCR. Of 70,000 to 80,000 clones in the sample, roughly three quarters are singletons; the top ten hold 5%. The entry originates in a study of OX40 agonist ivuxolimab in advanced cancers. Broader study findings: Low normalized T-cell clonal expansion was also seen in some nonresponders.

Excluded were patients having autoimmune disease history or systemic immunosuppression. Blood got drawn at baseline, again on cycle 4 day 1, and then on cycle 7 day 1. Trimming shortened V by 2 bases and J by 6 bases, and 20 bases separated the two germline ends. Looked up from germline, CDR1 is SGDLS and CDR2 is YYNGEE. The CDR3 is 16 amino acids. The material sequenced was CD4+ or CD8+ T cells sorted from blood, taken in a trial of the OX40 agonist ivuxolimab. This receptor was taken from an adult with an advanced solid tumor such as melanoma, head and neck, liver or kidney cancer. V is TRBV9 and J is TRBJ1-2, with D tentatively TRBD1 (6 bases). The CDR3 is CASSVRGIASIDGYTF. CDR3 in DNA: TGTGCCAGCAGCGTGAGGGGGATTGCTTCAATTGATGGCTACACCTTC.